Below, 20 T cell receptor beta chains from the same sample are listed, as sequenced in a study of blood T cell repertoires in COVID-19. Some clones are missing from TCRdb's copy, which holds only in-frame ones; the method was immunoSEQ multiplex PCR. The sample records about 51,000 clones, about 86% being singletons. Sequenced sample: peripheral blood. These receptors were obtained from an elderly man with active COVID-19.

The DNA for the CDR3 is TGTGCCAGCAGCTTTATGTCCGGCGGTTCACCCCTCCACTTT. Translating gives CASSFMSGGSPLHF. The chain combines TRBV5-4 with TRBJ1-6; D gene unclear. CDR1 and CDR2 from the germline V gene are SGHNT and YYREEE (reference sequence). V was shortened by 2 bases and J by 9 bases, with 12 bases between the two germline ends. CDR3 length: 14 amino acids.

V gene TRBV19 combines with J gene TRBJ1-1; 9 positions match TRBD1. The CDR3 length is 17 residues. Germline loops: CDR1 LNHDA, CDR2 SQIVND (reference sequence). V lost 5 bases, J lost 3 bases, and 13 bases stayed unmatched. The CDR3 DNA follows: TGTGCCAGTAGTCCCCAGGGACAGGGAAGGAAAGACACTGAAGCTTTCTTT. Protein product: CASSPQGQGRKDTEAFF.

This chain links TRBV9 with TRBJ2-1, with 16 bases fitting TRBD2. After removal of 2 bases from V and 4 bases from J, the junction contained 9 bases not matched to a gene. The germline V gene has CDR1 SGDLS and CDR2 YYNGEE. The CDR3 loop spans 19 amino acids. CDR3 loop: CASSVDGTSGRAGYNEQFF. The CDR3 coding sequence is TGTGCCAGCAGCGTCGACGGGACTAGCGGGAGGGCCGGGTACAATGAGCAGTTCTTC.

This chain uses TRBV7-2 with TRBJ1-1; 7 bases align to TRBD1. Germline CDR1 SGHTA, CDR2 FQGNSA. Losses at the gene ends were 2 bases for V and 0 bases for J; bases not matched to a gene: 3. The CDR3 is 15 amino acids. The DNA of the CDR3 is TGTGCCAGCAGCTTAAGGGGGCGGTTGAACACTGAAGCTTTCTTT. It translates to CASSLRGRLNTEAFF.

Here the CDR3 DNA reads TGCGCCAGCAGCTTGGGGACTAGCAGCAAGCAAGAGACCCAGTACTTC. Protein product: CASSLGTSSKQETQYF. The rearrangement joins TRBV5-1 to TRBJ2-5; 8 bases line up with TRBD2. The V segment lost 0 bases and the J segment 2 bases; nucleotides outside the gene matches: 6. The V gene's germline CDR1 is SGHRS and CDR2 YFSETQ. The CDR3 is made up of 16 amino acids.

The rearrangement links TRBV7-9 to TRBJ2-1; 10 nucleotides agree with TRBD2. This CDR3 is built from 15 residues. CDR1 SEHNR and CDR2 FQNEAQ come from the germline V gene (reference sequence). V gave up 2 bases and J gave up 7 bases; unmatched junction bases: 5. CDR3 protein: CASSLSASGSNEQFF. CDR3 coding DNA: TGTGCCAGCAGCTTATCGGCTAGCGGGAGTAATGAGCAGTTCTTC.

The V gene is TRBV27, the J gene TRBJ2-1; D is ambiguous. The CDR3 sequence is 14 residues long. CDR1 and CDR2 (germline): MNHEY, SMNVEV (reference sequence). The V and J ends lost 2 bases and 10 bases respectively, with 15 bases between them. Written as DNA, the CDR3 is TGTGCCAGCAGTTTAGGAGCCCTGTACGAGGAGCAGTTCTTC. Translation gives CASSLGALYEEQFF.

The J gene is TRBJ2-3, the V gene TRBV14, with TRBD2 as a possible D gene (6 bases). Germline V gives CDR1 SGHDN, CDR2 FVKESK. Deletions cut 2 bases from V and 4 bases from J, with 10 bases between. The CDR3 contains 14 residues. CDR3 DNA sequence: TGTGCCAGCAGCCAAAATTGGGGGGCAGATACGCAGTATTTT. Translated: CASSQNWGADTQYF.

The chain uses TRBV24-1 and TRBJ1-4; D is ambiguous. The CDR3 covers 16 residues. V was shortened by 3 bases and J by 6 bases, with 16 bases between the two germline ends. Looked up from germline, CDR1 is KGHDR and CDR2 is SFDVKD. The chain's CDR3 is CATSDNREGGYEKLFF. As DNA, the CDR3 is TGTGCCACCAGTGATAACCGGGAGGGTGGATATGAAAAACTGTTTTTT.

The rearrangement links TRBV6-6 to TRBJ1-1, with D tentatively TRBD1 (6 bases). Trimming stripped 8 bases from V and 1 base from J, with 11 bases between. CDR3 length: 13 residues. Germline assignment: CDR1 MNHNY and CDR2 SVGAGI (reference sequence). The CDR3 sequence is CASHRTANTEAFF. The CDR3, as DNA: TGTGCCAGCCATCGGACAGCGAACACTGAAGCTTTCTTT.

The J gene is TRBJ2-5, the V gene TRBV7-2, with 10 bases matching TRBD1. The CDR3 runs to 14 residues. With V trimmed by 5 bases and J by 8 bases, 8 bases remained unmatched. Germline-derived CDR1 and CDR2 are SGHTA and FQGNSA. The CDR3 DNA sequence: TGTGCCAGCAGCGACACCGGGACAGGGGAAACCCAGTACTTC. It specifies CASSDTGTGETQYF. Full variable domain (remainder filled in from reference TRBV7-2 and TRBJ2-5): GAGVSQSPSNKVTEKGKDVELRCDPISGHTALYWYRQSLGQGLEFLIYFQGNSAPDKSGLPSDRFSAERTGGSVSTLTIQRTQQEDSAVYLCASSDTGTGETQYFGPGTRLLVL.

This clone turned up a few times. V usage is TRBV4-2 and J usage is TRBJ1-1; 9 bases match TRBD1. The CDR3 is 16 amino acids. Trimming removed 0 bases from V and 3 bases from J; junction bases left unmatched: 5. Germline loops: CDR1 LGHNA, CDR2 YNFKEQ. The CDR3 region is CASSQDWRQGDTEAFF. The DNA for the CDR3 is TGTGCCAGCAGCCAAGATTGGAGACAGGGGGACACTGAAGCTTTCTTT.

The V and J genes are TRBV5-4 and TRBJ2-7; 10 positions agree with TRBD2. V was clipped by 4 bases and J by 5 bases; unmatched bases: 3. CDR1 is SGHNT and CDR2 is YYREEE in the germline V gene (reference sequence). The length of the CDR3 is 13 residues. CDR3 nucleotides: TGTGCCAGCAGCCCGGGGACTAGCGACGAGCAGTACTTC. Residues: CASSPGTSDEQYF.

This chain's CDR3 is CASSSQKREGQKTQYF. In DNA form, the CDR3 reads TGTGCCAGCAGCTCCCAAAAGCGGGAGGGGCAAAAGACCCAGTACTTC. The chain carries TRBV7-2 and TRBJ2-5; TRBD2 aligns across 10 bases. The V gene's germline CDR1 is SGHTA and CDR2 FQGNSA. The V gene end was trimmed by 4 bases and the J gene end by 6 bases; junction bases not matched to a gene: 11. The CDR3 consists of 16 residues. The full variable domain, with the rest looked up from reference TRBV7-2 and TRBJ2-5, is GAGVSQSPSNKVTEKGKDVELRCDPISGHTALYWYRQSLGQGLEFLIYFQGNSAPDKSGLPSDRFSAERTGGSVSTLTIQRTQQEDSAVYLCASSSQKREGQKTQYFGPGTRLLVL.

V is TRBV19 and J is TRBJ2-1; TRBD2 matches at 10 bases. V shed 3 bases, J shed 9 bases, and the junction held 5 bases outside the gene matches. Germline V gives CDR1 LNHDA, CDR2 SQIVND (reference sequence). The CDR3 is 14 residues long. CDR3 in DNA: TGTGCCAGTAGTATGCCTAGCGGGAGCGGTGAGCAGTTCTTC. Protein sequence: CASSMPSGSGEQFF.

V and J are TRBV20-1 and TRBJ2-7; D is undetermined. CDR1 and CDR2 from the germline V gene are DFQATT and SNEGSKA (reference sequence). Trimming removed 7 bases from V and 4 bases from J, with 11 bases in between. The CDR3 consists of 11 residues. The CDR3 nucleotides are TGCAGTGGGAATGACGGGTACGAGCAGTACTTC. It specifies CSGNDGYEQYF.

The CDR3 sequence is CASSWGQPNYGYTF. CDR3 in DNA: TGTGCCAGCAGCTGGGGACAGCCCAACTATGGCTACACCTTC. J is TRBJ1-2 and V is TRBV5-6; 7 bases are a match to TRBD1. Germline loops: CDR1 SGHDT, CDR2 YYEEEE. J lost 2 bases, V lost 3 bases, and 4 bases had no gene match. CDR3 size: 14 residues.

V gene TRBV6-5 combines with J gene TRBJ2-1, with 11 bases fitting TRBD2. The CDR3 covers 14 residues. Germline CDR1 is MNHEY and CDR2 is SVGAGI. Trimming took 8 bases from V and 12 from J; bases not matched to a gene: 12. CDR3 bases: TGTGCCAGCCGCGGAGGTAGCGGGAGGGACGGGCAGTTCTTC. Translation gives CASRGGSGRDGQFF.

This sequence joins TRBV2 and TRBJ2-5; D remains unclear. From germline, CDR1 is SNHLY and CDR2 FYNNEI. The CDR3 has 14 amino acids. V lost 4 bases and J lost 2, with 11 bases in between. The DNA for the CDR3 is TGTGCCAGCAGTGGTGGCACAAATCAAGAGACCCAGTACTTC. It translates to CASSGGTNQETQYF. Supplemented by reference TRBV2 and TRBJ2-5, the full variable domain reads EPEVTQTPSHQVTQMGQEVILRCVPISNHLYFYWYRQILGQKVEFLVSFYNNEISEKSEIFDDQFSVERPDGSNFTLKIRSTKLEDSAMYFCASSGGTNQETQYFGPGTRLLVL.

CDR3 residues: CASSHRGRLNTEAFF. CDR3 DNA: TGTGCCAGCAGTCACAGGGGAAGGTTGAACACTGAAGCTTTCTTT. The chain combines TRBV27 with TRBJ1-1, with 7 bases identical to TRBD1. Germline V gene data show CDR1 as MNHEY and CDR2 as SMNVEV (reference sequence). The CDR3 consists of 15 residues. V lost 5 bases, J lost 0 bases, and 6 bases stayed unmatched.